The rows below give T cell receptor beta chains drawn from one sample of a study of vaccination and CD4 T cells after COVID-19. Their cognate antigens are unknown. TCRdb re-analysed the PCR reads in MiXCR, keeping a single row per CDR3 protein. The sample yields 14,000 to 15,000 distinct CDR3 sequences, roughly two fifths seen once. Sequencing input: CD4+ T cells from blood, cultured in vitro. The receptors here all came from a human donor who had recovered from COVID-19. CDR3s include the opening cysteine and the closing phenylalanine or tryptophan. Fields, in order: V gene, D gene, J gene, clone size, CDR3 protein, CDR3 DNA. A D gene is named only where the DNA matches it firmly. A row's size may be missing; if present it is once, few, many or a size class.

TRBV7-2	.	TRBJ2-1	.	CASSLERAGIGTYNEQFF	TGTGCCAGCAGCTTAGAGAGGGCGGGGATAGGAACCTACAATGAGCAGTTCTTC
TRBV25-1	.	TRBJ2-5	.	CASSEILQGETQYF	TGTGCCAGCAGTGAAATCCTCCAGGGGGAGACCCAGTACTTC
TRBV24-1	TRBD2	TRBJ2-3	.	CATSDYDLAGTDTQYF	TGTGCCACCAGTGATTATGACCTAGCGGGGACAGATACGCAGTATTTT
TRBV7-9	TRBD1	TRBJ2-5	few	CASSLGQSQETQYF	TGTGCCAGCAGCTTGGGACAGAGCCAAGAGACCCAGTACTTC
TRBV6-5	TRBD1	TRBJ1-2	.	CASSYIRTGGSYGYTF	TGTGCCAGCAGTTATATAAGGACAGGGGGGAGCTATGGCTACACCTTC
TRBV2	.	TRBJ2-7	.	CASSDRYEQYF	TGTGCCAGCAGTGATCGGTACGAGCAGTACTTC
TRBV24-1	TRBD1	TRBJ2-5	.	CATSRDRGPRWYF	TGTGCCACCAGCCGGGACAGGGGTCCCCGCTGGTACTTC
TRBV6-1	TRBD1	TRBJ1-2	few	CASSEGRDRGRYGYTF	TGTGCCAGCAGTGAAGGCCGGGACAGGGGGCGGTATGGCTACACCTTC
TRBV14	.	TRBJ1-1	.	CASSLSGMNTEAFF	TGTGCCAGCAGCCTCAGCGGAATGAACACTGAAGCTTTCTTT
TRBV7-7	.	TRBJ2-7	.	CASSRGLNGEQYF	TGTGCTAGCAGCCGGGGACTTAATGGGGAGCAGTACTTC
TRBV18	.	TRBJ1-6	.	CASSPTPGHGDSPLHF	TGTGCCAGCTCACCAACCCCGGGCCACGGGGATTCACCCCTCCACTTT
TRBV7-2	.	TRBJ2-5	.	CASSRTTSRGETQYF	TGTGCCAGCAGCCGGACGACTAGCAGGGGGGAGACCCAGTACTTC
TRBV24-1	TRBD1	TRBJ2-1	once	CATSDPQGTHYNEQFF	TGTGCCACCAGTGATCCACAGGGGACCCACTACAATGAGCAGTTCTTC
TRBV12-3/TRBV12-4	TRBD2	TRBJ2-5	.	CASSLGSGGVSETQYF	TGTGCCAGCAGTCTTGGTAGCGGGGGGGTCTCGGAGACCCAGTACTTC
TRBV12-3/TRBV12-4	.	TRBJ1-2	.	CASNTGSFHGYTF	TGTGCCAGCAACACAGGGTCCTTCCATGGCTACACCTTC
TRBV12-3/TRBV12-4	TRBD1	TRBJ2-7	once	CASSSGGYEQYF	TGTGCCAGCAGTTCAGGGGGTTACGAGCAGTACTTC
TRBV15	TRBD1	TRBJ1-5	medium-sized	CATSRTADRDQPQHF	TGTGCCACCAGCCGAACCGCGGACAGGGATCAGCCCCAGCATTTT
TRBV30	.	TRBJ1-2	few	CACPPGDYYGYTF	TGTGCCTGCCCCCCCGGAGACTACTATGGCTACACCTTC
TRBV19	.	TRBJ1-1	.	CASSILQGNTEAFF	TGTGCCAGTAGTATCCTCCAAGGAAACACTGAAGCTTTCTTT
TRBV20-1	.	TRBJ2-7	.	CSARDLRHQSSYEQYF	TGCAGTGCTAGAGATCTGCGCCACCAATCCTCCTACGAGCAGTACTTC
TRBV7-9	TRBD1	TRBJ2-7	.	CASSLWGTGTGSYEQYF	TGTGCCAGCAGCTTATGGGGGACCGGGACAGGATCCTACGAGCAGTACTTC
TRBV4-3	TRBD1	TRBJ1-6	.	CASSQTGNSPLHF	TGCGCCAGCAGCCAGACAGGGAATTCACCCCTCCACTTT
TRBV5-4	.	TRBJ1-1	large	CASSPPPGQFSTEAFF	TGTGCCAGCAGCCCGCCCCCGGGGCAGTTTAGCACTGAAGCTTTCTTT
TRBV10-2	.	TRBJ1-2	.	CASSEQGTGGYTF	TGCGCCAGCAGTGAGCAGGGGACGGGTGGCTACACCTTC
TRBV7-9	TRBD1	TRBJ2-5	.	CASSLDRGETQYF	TGTGCCAGCAGCTTGGACAGGGGGGAGACCCAGTACTTC
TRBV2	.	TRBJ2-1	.	CASSEATGGVLPGRQFF	TGTGCCAGCAGTGAAGCGACCGGAGGGGTCCTCCCCGGCCGGCAGTTCTTC